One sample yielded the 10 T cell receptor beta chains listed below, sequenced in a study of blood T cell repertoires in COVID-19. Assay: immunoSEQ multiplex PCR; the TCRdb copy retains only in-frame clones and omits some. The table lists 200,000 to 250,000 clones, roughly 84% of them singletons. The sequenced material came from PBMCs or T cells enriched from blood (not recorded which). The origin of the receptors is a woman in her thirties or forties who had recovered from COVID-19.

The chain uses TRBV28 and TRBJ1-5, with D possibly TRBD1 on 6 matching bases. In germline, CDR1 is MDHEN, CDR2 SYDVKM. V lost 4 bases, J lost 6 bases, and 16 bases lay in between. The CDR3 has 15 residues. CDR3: CASSWATGRVQPQHF. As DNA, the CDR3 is TGTGCCAGCAGTTGGGCGACAGGCCGGGTTCAGCCCCAGCATTTT.

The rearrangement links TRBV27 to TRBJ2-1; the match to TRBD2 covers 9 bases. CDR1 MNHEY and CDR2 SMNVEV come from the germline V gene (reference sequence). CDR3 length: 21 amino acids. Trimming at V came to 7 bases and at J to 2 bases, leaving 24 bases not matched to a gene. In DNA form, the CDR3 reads TGTGCCAGCAAGAAGCCCCCACTAGCGGGCCGTATCCGGGATCCCTACAATGAGCAGTTCTTC. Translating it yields CASKKPPLAGRIRDPYNEQFF.

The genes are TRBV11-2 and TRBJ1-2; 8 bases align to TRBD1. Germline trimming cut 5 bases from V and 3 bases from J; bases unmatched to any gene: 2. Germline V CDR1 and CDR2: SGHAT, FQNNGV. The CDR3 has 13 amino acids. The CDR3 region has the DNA TGTGCCAGCAGCCAGGACAGGGACTATGGCTACACCTTC. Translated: CASSQDRDYGYTF.

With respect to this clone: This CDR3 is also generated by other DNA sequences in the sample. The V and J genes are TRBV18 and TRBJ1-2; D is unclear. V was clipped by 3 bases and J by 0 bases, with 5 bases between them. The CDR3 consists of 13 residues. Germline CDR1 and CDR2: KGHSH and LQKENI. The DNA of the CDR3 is TGTGCCAGCTCACCCGGGGCTAACTATGGCTACACCTTC. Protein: CASSPGANYGYTF.

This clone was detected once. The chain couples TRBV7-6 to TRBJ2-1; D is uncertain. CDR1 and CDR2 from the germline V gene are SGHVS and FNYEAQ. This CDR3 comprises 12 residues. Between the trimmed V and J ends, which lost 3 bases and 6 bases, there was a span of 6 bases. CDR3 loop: CASSFGLNEQFF. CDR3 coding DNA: TGTGCCAGCAGCTTCGGTCTCAATGAGCAGTTCTTC.

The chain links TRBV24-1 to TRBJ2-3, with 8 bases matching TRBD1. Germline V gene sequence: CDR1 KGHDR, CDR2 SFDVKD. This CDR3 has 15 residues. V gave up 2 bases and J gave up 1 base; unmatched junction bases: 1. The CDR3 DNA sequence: TGTGCCACCAGTGATTGGGGACAGGGCACAGATACGCAGTATTTT. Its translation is CATSDWGQGTDTQYF.

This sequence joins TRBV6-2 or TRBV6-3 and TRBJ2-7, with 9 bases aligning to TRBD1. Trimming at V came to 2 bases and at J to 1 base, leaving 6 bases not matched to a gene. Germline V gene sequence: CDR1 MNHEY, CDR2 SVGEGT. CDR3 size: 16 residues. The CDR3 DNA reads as TGTGCCAGCAGTTACCCTTTGGACAGGGGTTCCTACGAGCAGTACTTC. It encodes CASSYPLDRGSYEQYF.

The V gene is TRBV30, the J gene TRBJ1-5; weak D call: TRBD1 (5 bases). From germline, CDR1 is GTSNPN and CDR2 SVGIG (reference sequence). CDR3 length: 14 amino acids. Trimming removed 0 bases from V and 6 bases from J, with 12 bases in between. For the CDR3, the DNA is TGTGCCTGGAGTGTTCAGGGAGGGCGTCAGCCCCAGCATTTT. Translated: CAWSVQGGRQPQHF.

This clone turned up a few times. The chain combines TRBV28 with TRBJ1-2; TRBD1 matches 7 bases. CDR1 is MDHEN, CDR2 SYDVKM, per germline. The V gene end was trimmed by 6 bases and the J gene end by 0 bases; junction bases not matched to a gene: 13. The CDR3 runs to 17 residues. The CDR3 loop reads CASSSAGHRGSNYGYTF. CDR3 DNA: TGTGCCAGCAGCTCTGCCGGTCACAGGGGTTCTAACTATGGCTACACCTTC.

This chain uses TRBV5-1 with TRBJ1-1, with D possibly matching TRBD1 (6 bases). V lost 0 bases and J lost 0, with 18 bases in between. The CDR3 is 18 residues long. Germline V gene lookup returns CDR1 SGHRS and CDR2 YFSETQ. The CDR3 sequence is CASSLAPTGSGMNTEAFF. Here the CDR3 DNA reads TGCGCCAGCAGCTTGGCCCCTACAGGGTCGGGGATGAACACTGAAGCTTTCTTT.